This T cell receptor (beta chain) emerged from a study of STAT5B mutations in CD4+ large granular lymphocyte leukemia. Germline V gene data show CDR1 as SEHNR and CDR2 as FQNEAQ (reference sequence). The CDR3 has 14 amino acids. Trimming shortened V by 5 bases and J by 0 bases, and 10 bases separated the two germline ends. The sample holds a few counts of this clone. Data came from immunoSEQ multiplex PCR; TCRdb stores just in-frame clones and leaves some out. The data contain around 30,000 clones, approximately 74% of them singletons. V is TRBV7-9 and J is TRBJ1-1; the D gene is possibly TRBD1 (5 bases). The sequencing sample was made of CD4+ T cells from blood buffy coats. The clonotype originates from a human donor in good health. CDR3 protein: CASSTGAMNTEAFF. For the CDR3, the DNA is TGTGCCAGCAGCACCGGGGCAATGAACACTGAAGCTTTCTTT.